The 11 T cell receptor beta chains reported below all come from one sample, sequenced in a study of T cells in women clearing cervical HPV infection. Assay: immunoSEQ multiplex PCR; the TCRdb copy retains only in-frame clones and omits some. The table for this sample gives more than 30,000 clones. Sample: blood buffy coat. The receptors come from a woman aged 18-70 years with a cervical HPV16 infection that either progressed to CIN3+ or cleared (not recorded which).

On this clone: Read sequence stops 3 residues before the CDR3 end, and the germline J gene provides the missing end. The chain has TRBV29-1 and TRBJ2-2; 12 bases map to TRBD2. CDR3 length: 15 residues. V lost 7 bases and J lost 1; bases outside the gene matches: 4. The germline CDR1 and CDR2 sequences are SQVTM and ANQGSEA. The sequenced CDR3 bases are TGCAGCGCTAAACTAGCGGGAGGGAACACCGGGGAG. Amino acid sequence: CSAKLAGGNTGE. The full-length CDR3 reads as CSAKLAGGNTGELFF.

As to this clone: The read falls 3 residues short of the CDR3 end, and the missing part is taken from the germline J gene. This sequence joins TRBV12-3 or TRBV12-4 and TRBJ2-4; no reliable D call. The CDR3 covers 14 residues. V lost 4 bases and J 0 bases, leaving 7 bases between the germline ends. The CDR3 DNA, read in part, is TGTGCCAGCAGTTCGACACTAGCCAAAAACATT. Translating gives CASSSTLAKNI. The entire CDR3 sequence reads CASSSTLAKNIQYF.

Worth noting for this clone: The observed sequence ends 3 residues before the CDR3 terminus, with the missing tail filled in from the germline J gene. The chain couples TRBV19 to TRBJ1-2; the D is unclear. CDR1 is LNHDA and CDR2 is SQIVND in the germline V gene (reference sequence). This CDR3 region has 12 residues. This chain's CDR3 is CASSPAGHGYTF. The sequenced CDR3 bases are TGTGCCAGTAGCCCCGCGGGTCACGGC.

Of note for this clone: The read halts 3 residues ahead of the CDR3 end, with the missing end drawn from the germline J gene. V usage is TRBV5-6 and J usage is TRBJ1-2; tentative D call: TRBD1 (6 bases). The length of the CDR3 is 14 residues. CDR1 and CDR2 (germline): SGHDT, YYEEEE. Deletions cut 4 bases from V and 6 bases from J, with 16 bases between. CDR3 in amino acids: CASSLLTGIDGYTF. The DNA read from the CDR3 is TGTGCCAGCAGCCTTTTGACAGGCATCGATGGC.

With respect to this clone: Read sequence stops 3 residues before the CDR3 end, and the germline J gene provides the missing end. This sequence joins TRBV19 and TRBJ2-1; D might be TRBD1 (6 bases). The CDR3 runs 16 residues. V shed 1 base and J shed 5 bases, with 15 bases lying between them. Germline V gene sequence: CDR1 LNHDA, CDR2 SQIVND (reference sequence). The DNA read from the CDR3 is TGTGCCAGTAGTATAGCTGTCCAGGGGACCCACAATGAG. This translates into CASSIAVQGTHNE. The full CDR3 is CASSIAVQGTHNEQFF. Drawing the rest from reference TRBV19 and TRBJ2-1, the complete variable domain is DGGITQSPKYLFRKEGQNVTLSCEQNLNHDAMYWYRQDPGQGLRLIYYSQIVNDFQKGDIAEGYSVSREKKESFPLTVTSAQKNPTAFYLCASSIAVQGTHNEQFFGPGTRLTVL.

CDR3 in amino acids: CASSEFGDSYYGYTF. The DNA read from the CDR3 is TGTGCCAGCAGTGAATTCGGAGACAGCTACTATGGC. V gene TRBV6-1 combines with J gene TRBJ1-2; TRBD1 is a possible D gene (5 bases). The CDR3 end is not reached by the read, which stops 3 residues before it; the germline J gene fills it in. The length of the CDR3 is 15 residues. Deletions cut 2 bases from V and 3 bases from J, with 13 bases between. Per germline, CDR1 MNHNS and CDR2 SASEGT.

To note about this clone: The read finishes 3 residues shy of the CDR3 end, and the germline J gene is used to complete it. The chain has TRBV2 and TRBJ2-5; 10 nucleotides agree with TRBD1. CDR3 length: 16 amino acids. The V segment lost 6 bases and the J segment 4 bases; nucleotides outside the gene matches: 11. The germline CDR1 and CDR2 sequences are SNHLY and FYNNEI. Partial CDR3 DNA: TGTGCCAGCAGGGTCCCGGGACAGGGGATAGGAGAGACC. Translated, it gives CASRVPGQGIGET. The full CDR3 sequence reads CASRVPGQGIGETQYF.

As concerns this clone: One junction end disagrees with the germline gene, perhaps due to a read error. Other DNA sequences in this sample translate to the same CDR3. The covered CDR3 bases are TGCGCCAGCAGCCAAGATTTTGGGACTTTGGGAAACACC. As protein: CASSQDFGTLGNT. The complete CDR3 sequence is CASSQDFGTLGNTIYF. This rearrangement joins TRBV4-2 to TRBJ1-3; perhaps TRBD1 as D (5 bases). The read gets to within 3 residues of the CDR3 end, and the germline J gene fills in the rest. The CDR3 extends over 16 amino acids. Germline CDR1 LGHNA, CDR2 YNFKEQ.

As concerns this clone: Read data end 3 residues before the CDR3 end; the end is taken from the germline J gene. The chain is built from TRBV7-8 and TRBJ2-1; no clear D gene. Trimming shortened V by 1 base and J by 1 base, and 14 bases separated the two germline ends. Germline assignment: CDR1 SGHVS and CDR2 FQNEAQ. CDR3 size: 17 residues. CDR3 sequence: CASSLVGGPRSYNEQFF. The sequenced CDR3 bases are TGTGCCAGCAGCTTAGTTGGCGGTCCAAGGTCCTACAATGAG. The variable domain in full, completed from reference TRBV7-8 and TRBJ2-1, reads GAGVSQSPRYKVAKRGQDVALRCDPISGHVSLFWYQQALGQGPEFLTYFQNEAQLDKSGLPSDRFFAERPEGSVSTLKIQRTQQEDSAVYLCASSLVGGPRSYNEQFFGPGTRLTVL.

Comment on this clone: The read stops 3 residues short of the end of the CDR3; the missing end is completed from the germline J gene. V gene TRBV19 combines with J gene TRBJ1-5; perhaps TRBD1 as D (6 bases). In germline, CDR1 is LNHDA, CDR2 SQIVND (reference sequence). Trimming shortened V by 7 bases and J by 7 bases, and 20 bases separated the two germline ends. The CDR3 covers 15 residues. CDR3 loop: CASKSLQGGHQPQHF. The DNA read from the CDR3 is TGTGCCAGTAAATCCCTACAGGGAGGGCACCAGCCC. Based on the CDR3 plus reference TRBV19 and TRBJ1-5, the full variable domain is DGGITQSPKYLFRKEGQNVTLSCEQNLNHDAMYWYRQDPGQGLRLIYYSQIVNDFQKGDIAEGYSVSREKKESFPLTVTSAQKNPTAFYLCASKSLQGGHQPQHFGDGTRLSIL.

CDR3 loop: CSARNFLSSYEQYF. The sequenced part of the CDR3 DNA is TGCAGTGCTAGAAACTTCCTCTCTTCCTACGAG. The chain has TRBV20-1 and TRBJ2-7, with D unresolved. The DNA ends 3 residues before the CDR3 does, and the rest of the CDR3 is filled in from the germline J gene. V dropped 2 bases and J dropped 1 base, with 12 bases sitting between them. The germline CDR1 and CDR2 sequences are DFQATT and SNEGSKA (reference sequence). The CDR3 is 14 amino acids.